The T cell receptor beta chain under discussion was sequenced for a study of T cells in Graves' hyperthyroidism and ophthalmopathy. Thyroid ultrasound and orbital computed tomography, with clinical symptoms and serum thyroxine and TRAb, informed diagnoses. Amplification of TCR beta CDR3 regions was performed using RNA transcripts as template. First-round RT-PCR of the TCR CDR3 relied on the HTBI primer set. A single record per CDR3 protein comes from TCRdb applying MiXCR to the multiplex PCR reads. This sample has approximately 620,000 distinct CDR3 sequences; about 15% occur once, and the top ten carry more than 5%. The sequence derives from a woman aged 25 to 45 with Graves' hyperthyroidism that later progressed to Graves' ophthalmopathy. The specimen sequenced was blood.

The DNA of the CDR3 is TGCAGTGCTCTAATAGGGAACACTGAAGCTTTCTTT. Translated: CSALIGNTEAFF. The genes are TRBV20-1 and TRBJ1-1; no reliable D call. There are 12 residues in the CDR3. Between the trimmed V and J ends, which lost 5 bases and 1 base, there was a span of 8 bases. Per germline, CDR1 DFQATT and CDR2 SNEGSKA (reference sequence).